This T cell receptor beta chain was captured in a study of blood T cells in healthy people across ages. Findings and caveats of the study: A roughly linear fall in TCR beta diversity per million T cells was seen with increasing age.

This clonotype has more than one count but fewer than ten. Its antigen is currently unknown. Primed by a sample-barcoded 5' primer and a J-beta primer mix, a second PCR proceeded for roughly 7 to 12 cycles. The template-switch adaptor was a 5' adaptor with 12 random nucleotides. It tagged each cDNA molecule. TCRdb reprocessed the 5' RACE reads via MiXCR and lists one record per CDR3 protein. The sample contains about 800,000 distinct CDR3 sequences, 25% of which appear only once. The data were also submitted as part of a second study, on T cells of mothers and their children. That publication notes: For cDNA synthesis, the complete extracted RNA was used (roughly 1.5 ug per 15 ul). A second PCR was performed with the M1S primer. This primer added sample barcodes and 2-4 random nucleotides.

The clonotype was recovered from a boy younger than 18 in good health. The specimen sequenced was blood.

CDR3 nucleotides: TGCAGCGTTGCCTCGTACAGCCCCAATGGCTACACCTTC. As protein: CSVASYSPNGYTF. J is TRBJ1-2 and V is TRBV29-1, with unresolved D. The CDR3 has 13 residues. V gave up 4 bases and J gave up 6 bases, with 15 bases separating them. The germline gives CDR1 SQVTM, CDR2 ANQGSEA.